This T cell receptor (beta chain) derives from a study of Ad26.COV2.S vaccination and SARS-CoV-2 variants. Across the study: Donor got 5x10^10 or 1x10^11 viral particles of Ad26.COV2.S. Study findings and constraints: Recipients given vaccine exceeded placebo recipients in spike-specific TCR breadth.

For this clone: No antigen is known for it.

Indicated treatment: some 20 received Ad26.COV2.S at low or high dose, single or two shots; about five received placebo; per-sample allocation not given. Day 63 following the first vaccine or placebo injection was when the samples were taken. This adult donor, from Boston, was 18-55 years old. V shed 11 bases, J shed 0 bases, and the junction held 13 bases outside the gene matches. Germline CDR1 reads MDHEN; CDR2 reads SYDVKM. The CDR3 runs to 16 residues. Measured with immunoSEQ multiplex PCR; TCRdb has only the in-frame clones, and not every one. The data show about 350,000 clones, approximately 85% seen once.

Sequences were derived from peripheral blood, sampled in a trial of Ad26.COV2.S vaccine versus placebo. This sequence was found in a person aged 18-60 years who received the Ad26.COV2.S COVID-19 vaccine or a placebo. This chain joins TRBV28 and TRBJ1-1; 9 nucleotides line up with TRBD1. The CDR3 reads CAAKTGGKGMNTEAFF. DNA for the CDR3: TGTGCCGCTAAGACAGGGGGAAAAGGGATGAACACTGAAGCTTTCTTT.